This T cell receptor beta chain was recorded in a study of T cell responses to AZD1222 COVID-19 vaccine. Findings and limits, study-wide: There were repertoire samples only from the period after the peak T cell response.

Here immunoSEQ multiplex PCR was the method, and the copy in TCRdb shows in-frame clones only, minus some. This table holds fewer than 150,000 clones, over 75% found once. Worth noting for this clone: Its antigen remains unknown.

There are 13 residues in the CDR3. V shed 0 bases and J shed 4 bases, with 9 bases lying between them. Germline-derived CDR1 and CDR2 are GTSNPN and SVGIG (reference sequence). The sequence was collected from an adult in good health. The genes are TRBV30 and TRBJ1-2; tentatively, D is TRBD1 (5 bases). The sequencing here drew on peripheral blood, taken on day 0 of AZD1222 vaccination. In nucleotides, the CDR3 is TGTGCCTGGAGTGTTTTGGGGGGCTATGGCTACACCTTC. Its protein product is CAWSVLGGYGYTF. Looking up the rest from reference TRBV30 and TRBJ1-2 gives the full variable domain: SQTIHQWPATLVQPVGSPLSLECTVEGTSNPNLYWYRQAAGRGLQLLFYSVGIGQISSEVPQNLSASRPQDRQFILSSKKLLLSDSGFYLCAWSVLGGYGYTFGSGTRLTVV.